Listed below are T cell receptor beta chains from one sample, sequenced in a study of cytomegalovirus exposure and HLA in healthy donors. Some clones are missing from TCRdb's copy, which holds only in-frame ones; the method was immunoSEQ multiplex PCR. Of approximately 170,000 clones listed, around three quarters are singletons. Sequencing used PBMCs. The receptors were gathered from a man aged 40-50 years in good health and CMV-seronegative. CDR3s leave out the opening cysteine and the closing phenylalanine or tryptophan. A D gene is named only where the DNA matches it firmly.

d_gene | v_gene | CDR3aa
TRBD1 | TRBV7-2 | ATQRRGLIYGYT
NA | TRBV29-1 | SVLGQSGANVLT
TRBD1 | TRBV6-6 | ASSRTGGGADTQY
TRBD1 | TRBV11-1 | ASSSDRDEAF
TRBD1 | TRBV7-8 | ASSLAPDRGIDEQY
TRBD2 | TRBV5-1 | ASSLLTSESTDTQY
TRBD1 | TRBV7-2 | ASRASTGGGYT
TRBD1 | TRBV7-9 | ASSPGQPYGYT
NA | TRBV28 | ASSLTGFFGNTIY
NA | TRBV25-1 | ASSSGDSYNEQF
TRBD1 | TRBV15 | ATSREGQGENQPQH
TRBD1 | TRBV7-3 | ASSPGTAPANEQF
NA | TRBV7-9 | ASSSAEGRNQPQH
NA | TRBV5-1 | ATTRGVAGELF
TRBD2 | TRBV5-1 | ASSQGLAGGSYNEQF
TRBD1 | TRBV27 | ASGYGTGVYEQY
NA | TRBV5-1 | ASSISPEGTEAF
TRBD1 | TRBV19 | ASSLGQNYGYT
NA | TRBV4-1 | ASSQAHLKYEGSHEQY
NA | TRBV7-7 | ASSRGTPADTQY
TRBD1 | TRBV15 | ATSRDPRDRYYNEQF
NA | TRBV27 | ASSLQGRTDTQY
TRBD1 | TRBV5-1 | ASSGQTGGTGELF
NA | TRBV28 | ASSSSGRAGEQY
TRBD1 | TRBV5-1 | ASSFIGQGAPQETQY
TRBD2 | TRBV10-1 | ASSEFPEAGVGNIQY
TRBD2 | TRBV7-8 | ASSFRTSGTDTQY
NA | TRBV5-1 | ASSSGTHGNEQY
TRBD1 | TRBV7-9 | ASSAPGTGDGNTIY
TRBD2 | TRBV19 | ASRGEREGYNEQF
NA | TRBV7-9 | ASSPPGLEELF
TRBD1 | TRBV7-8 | ASSHGDRGINEKLF
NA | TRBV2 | ASRNRGDTQY
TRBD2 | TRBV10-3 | AISERLAGVYEQY
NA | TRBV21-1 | ASSKTYGTGVVNEKLF
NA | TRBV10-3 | AISDSTGGEKLF
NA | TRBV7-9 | ASSLPSVAGTGELF
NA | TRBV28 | ASSALEAEWTYNEQF
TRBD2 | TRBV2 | ASSLTSGNTDTQY
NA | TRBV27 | ASSWAGATNEKLF
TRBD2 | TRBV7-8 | ASSSRTSGTRYNEQF
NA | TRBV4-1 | ASSQGTANQPQH
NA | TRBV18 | ASSLQAGSSYNEQF
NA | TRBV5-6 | ASGWAPSESGNTIY
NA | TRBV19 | ASTPLDKPPYGYT
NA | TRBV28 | ASGGGGSPAAVTGNTIY
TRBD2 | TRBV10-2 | ASSERTSGRAHTDTQY
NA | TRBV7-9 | ASSLEGPHKAGANVLT
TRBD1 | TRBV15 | ATSSDHGDRAFEQY